The T cell receptor (beta chain) described here comes from a study of blood T cell repertoires in COVID-19. Study summary: The origin of the acute and convalescent COVID-19 samples was the United States, Italy and Spain. PBMCs, B-cell-depleted T cells, or T cells provided the cDNA or gDNA that made up the material.

Authors' analysis steps: Amplifying reference gene primers gave estimates of nucleated cell counts. Method: immunoSEQ multiplex PCR; TCRdb's copy keeps in-frame clones and lacks some. The DNA was the basis for D and trimming; V, J and clone size are from that table. Among some 120,000 clones listed, 70% to 90% were seen once. The CDR3 has 14 amino acids. CDR1 KGHSH and CDR2 LQKENI come from the germline V gene. V lost 3 bases and J lost 4, with 10 bases in between. The chain combines TRBV18 with TRBJ2-1; TRBD2 might be the D (6 bases). Input material: peripheral blood. This TCR was recovered from a man aged 50 to 60 with acute or convalescent COVID-19. CDR3 nucleotide sequence: TGTGCCAGCTCACCGGGGACTCTGTACAATGAGCAGTTCTTC. Amino acids: CASSPGTLYNEQFF.